This entry lists 8 T cell receptor beta chains sequenced from one sample in a study of blood T cell repertoires in COVID-19. Repertoires were generated with immunoSEQ multiplex PCR, while TCRdb's copy carries only in-frame clones and drops some. Seen here are roughly 220,000 clones, over 75% observed once, and the top ten hold 3.5% to 5.5%. Sequenced sample: PBMCs or T cells enriched from blood (not recorded which). The receptors come from a man aged 25-45 years with acute COVID-19.

The chain uses TRBV5-1 and TRBJ2-5, with TRBD1 identical over 9 bases. In germline, CDR1 is SGHRS, CDR2 YFSETQ. There are 13 residues in the CDR3. The V segment lost 7 bases and the J segment 9 bases; nucleotides outside the gene matches: 10. The CDR3 loop is CASQSRTGDAQYF. CDR3 nucleotide sequence: TGCGCCAGCCAGTCCAGGACAGGGGACGCCCAGTACTTC.

V is TRBV7-6 and J is TRBJ2-4; TRBD2 matches at 9 bases. V was clipped by 2 bases and J by 1 base; unmatched bases: 3. CDR1 and CDR2 from the germline V gene are SGHVS and FNYEAQ. This CDR3 spans 16 amino acids. CDR3 in DNA: TGTGCCAGCAGCTTACCCAGCGGGGGGGCCAAAAACATTCAGTACTTC. Translated, it gives CASSLPSGGAKNIQYF.

The chain combines TRBV10-3 with TRBJ2-4; D is possibly TRBD1 (6 bases). In germline, CDR1 is ENHRY, CDR2 SYGVKD. The CDR3 runs to 13 residues. V was trimmed by 6 bases and J by 2 bases, leaving 8 bases between them. This chain's CDR3 is CAISQGSKNIQYF. In nucleotides, the CDR3 is TGTGCCATCAGCCAGGGGTCCAAAAACATTCAGTACTTC.

The chain employs TRBV6-7 and TRBJ2-4, with no clear D. Being an ORF, TRBV6-7 has a function that is uncertain. The V gene lost 5 bases and the J gene lost 3 bases, with 11 bases spanning the gap. The CDR3 length is 14 residues. The CDR3 DNA reads TGTGCCAGCAGTCAAGAAGCGTTCAAAAACATTCAGTACTTC. This codes for CASSQEAFKNIQYF.

V is TRBV2 and J is TRBJ1-1, with TRBD1 matching over 8 bases. Per germline, CDR1 SNHLY and CDR2 FYNNEI. With 3 bases clipped from V and 0 bases from J, the junction kept 6 bases outside the gene matches. CDR3 length: 16 amino acids. The CDR3 region is CASSEDRAPLNTEAFF. CDR3 sequence (DNA): TGTGCCAGCAGTGAGGACAGGGCCCCCCTGAACACTGAAGCTTTCTTT.

This clone was seen only a few times. This rearrangement joins TRBV15 to TRBJ1-2; 10 bases are a match to TRBD1. The CDR3 has 15 amino acids. The junction had 3 bases not matched to a gene; V was cut back by 1 base and J by 4 bases. CDR1 is LNHNV and CDR2 is YYDKDF in the germline V gene (reference sequence). In DNA form, the CDR3 reads TGTGCCACCAGCAGAGGCCGACAGGGGGCCTATGGCTACACCTTC. Protein product: CATSRGRQGAYGYTF.

J is TRBJ1-1 and V is TRBV2; TRBD1 might be the D (6 bases). CDR3 length equals 13 residues. Germline assignment: CDR1 SNHLY and CDR2 FYNNEI. Trimming took 6 bases from V and 2 from J, leaving 10 bases between them. For the CDR3, the DNA is TGTGCCAGCAGCTACAGGGTAAACACTGAAGCTTTCTTT. It codes for CASSYRVNTEAFF.

The chain employs TRBV14 and TRBJ2-3, with 7 bases identical to TRBD1. Germline CDR1 reads SGHDN; CDR2 reads FVKESK. The V and J ends lost 4 bases and 0 bases, in that order; junction bases with no gene match: 7. CDR3 length: 16 residues. The CDR3 protein is CASSLRQGPSTDTQYF. For the CDR3, the DNA is TGTGCCAGCAGCCTGCGACAGGGACCCAGCACAGATACGCAGTATTTT.